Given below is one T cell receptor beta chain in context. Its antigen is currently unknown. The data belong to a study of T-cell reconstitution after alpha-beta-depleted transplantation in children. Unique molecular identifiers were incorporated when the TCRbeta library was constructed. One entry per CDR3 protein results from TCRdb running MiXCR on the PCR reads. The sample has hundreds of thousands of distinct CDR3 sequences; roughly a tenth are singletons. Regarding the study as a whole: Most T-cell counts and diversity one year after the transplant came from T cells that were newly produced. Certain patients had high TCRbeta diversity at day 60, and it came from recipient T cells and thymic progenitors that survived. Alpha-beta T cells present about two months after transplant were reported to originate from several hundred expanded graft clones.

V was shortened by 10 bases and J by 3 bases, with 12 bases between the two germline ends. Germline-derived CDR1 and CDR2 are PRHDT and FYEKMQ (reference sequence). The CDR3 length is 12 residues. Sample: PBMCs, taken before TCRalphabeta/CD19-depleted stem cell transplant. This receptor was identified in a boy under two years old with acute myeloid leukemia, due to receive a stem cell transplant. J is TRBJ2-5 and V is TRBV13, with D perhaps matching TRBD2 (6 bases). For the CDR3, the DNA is TGTGCCACCCGGGGGTCGGAAGAGACCCAGTACTTC. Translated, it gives CATRGSEETQYF. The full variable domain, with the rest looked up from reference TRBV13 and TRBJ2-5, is AAGVIQSPRHLIKEKRETATLKCYPIPRHDTVYWYQQGPGQDPQFLISFYEKMQSDKGSIPDRFSAQQFSDYHSELNMSSLELGDSALYFCATRGSEETQYFGPGTRLLVL.